Below, 3 T cell receptor beta chains from the same sample are listed, as sequenced in a study of early stage breast cancer tumors (TCRdb year 2017). The library was generated by the immunoSEQ multiplex PCR assay. Sourced from immuneACCESS, this table was stored by TCRdb with only in-frame sequences that have V and J called. A share of the clones is absent; for the studies checked, an unresolved V gene accounts for under half, and the remainder has no known explanation. The sample table shows some 41,000 clones, and around 72% are seen once. Roughly 7.2% of the sample is held by the ten biggest clonotypes. Sequences were obtained from blood. These receptors originate from a person aged 45-60 years with breast cancer.

This clone was detected once. This sequence joins TRBV11-2 and TRBJ2-5; D gene uncertain. CDR1 SGHAT and CDR2 FQNNGV come from the germline V gene. This CDR3 is built from 11 residues. The V gene lost 8 bases and the J gene lost 7 bases, with 11 bases spanning the gap. The CDR3 nucleotides are TGTGCCAGCCAGACTCGAGCGACCCAGTACTTC. Protein product: CASQTRATQYF.

About this clone: Other DNA sequences within the sample encode an identical CDR3. The J gene is TRBJ2-1, the V gene TRBV4-3; D is ambiguous. Trimming took 0 bases from V and 6 from J, leaving 6 bases between them. The CDR3 has 13 amino acids. CDR1 LGHNA and CDR2 YSLEER come from the germline V gene. CDR3 coding DNA: TGCGCCAGCAGCCAAGACGGTATCAATGAGCAGTTCTTC. This codes for CASSQDGINEQFF.

J is TRBJ2-3 and V is TRBV7-8; D uncertain. The germline V and J ends were trimmed by 5 bases and 0 bases, with 12 bases remaining between them. The CDR3 runs 15 residues. The germline V gene encodes CDR1 SGHVS and CDR2 FQNEAQ. The CDR3 is CASSPLGASTDTQYF. Written as DNA, the CDR3 is TGTGCCAGCAGCCCCCTTGGAGCGAGCACAGATACGCAGTATTTT.